These 3 T cell receptor beta chains share one sample of origin, sequenced in a study of early stage breast cancer tumors. The method was immunoSEQ multiplex PCR; TCRdb's version includes in-frame clones alone and lacks a portion of them. The table lists 45,000 to 60,000 clones, about 89% of them singletons. Sequenced material: blood. These receptors were taken from a person aged 70 to 80 with breast cancer.

The V and J genes are TRBV6-5 and TRBJ1-1; D perhaps matches TRBD1 (6 bases). Trimming took off 2 bases at V and 3 bases at J, with 10 bases between the two ends. The CDR3 totals 14 residues. Germline V gene sequence: CDR1 MNHEY, CDR2 SVGAGI. The CDR3 DNA reads TGTGCCAGCAGTTACATCGCAGGGGACACTGAAGCTTTCTTT. The encoded protein is CASSYIAGDTEAFF.

The chain joins TRBV7-2 to TRBJ2-2, with D unclear. V was pared by 5 bases and J by 4 bases, with 8 bases between. The CDR3 runs to 13 residues. CDR1 and CDR2 from the germline V gene are SGHTA and FQGNSA. CDR3 DNA: TGTGCCAGCAGCGCCCGGTCCACCGGGGAGCTGTTTTTT. It specifies CASSARSTGELFF.

The chain carries TRBV27 and TRBJ1-1; 7 nucleotides agree with TRBD1. The germline CDR1 and CDR2 sequences are MNHEY and SMNVEV (reference sequence). Unmatched junction bases numbered 3, after V lost 3 bases and J lost 2 bases. The CDR3 extends over 14 amino acids. CDR3 residues: CASSFGQVNTEAFF. CDR3 nucleotides: TGTGCCAGCAGTTTTGGACAGGTTAACACTGAAGCTTTCTTT.